Listed here is a single T cell receptor beta chain. Its antigen remains unknown. The record originates from a study of cytomegalovirus exposure and HLA in healthy donors. The study, taken as a whole, reports: Later, an analysis showed that TCR beta chains associated with HLA were more clonally expanded than others that were equally common.

Germline CDR1 and CDR2: MNHEY and SVGAGI. The V and J ends lost 4 bases and 4 bases respectively, with 11 bases between them. The CDR3 sequence is 14 residues long. PCR amplification relied on 60 Vbeta primers (plus 13 Jbeta primers). Sequencing used immunoSEQ multiplex PCR; TCRdb keeps in-frame clones, though not all of them. This table has approximately 50,000 clones, over 75% appearing once. The sequenced sample was PBMCs. The origin of this receptor is a boy between 10 and 17 years old in good health and CMV-seropositive. V and J are TRBV6-5 and TRBJ1-5; D not certain. The CDR3 protein is CASSSGRTNQPQHF. In DNA, the CDR3 is TGTGCCAGCAGTTCCGGGAGAACGAATCAGCCCCAGCATTTT.